Listed here is a single TCR beta chain. Its specific antigen is unknown. Base-call qualities are not available, and no considerably larger clone is one nucleotide away. Whole blood was collected in K2EDTA tubes by collaborating institutions according to the institutions' own protocols. For TCRbeta analysis, collaborators shipped samples in one of three forms: frozen whole blood, isolated PBMCs, or DNA extracted from either of those sample types. The sample belongs to a study of blood T cell repertoires in COVID-19 (dated by TCRdb to between 2020 and 2021). At the level of the whole study: Collaborator samples came from the United States, Italy and Spain and covered acute and convalescent phases of COVID-19. The prospective study material was composed of cDNA or gDNA derived from T cells, B-cell-depleted T cells, or PBMCs. The dataset comprised deeply sampled blood TCRbeta repertoires from subjects exposed to, actively infected with, or recovered from COVID-19. The repertoires were made available in a free public database intended to serve as a resource for research on the immune response to SARS-CoV-2. The samples were drawn from the first 160 participants of the ongoing ImmuneRACE study and from some 1,300 subjects provided by 6 global collaborators. Sample metadata almost always included a de-identified subject ID, COVID-19 status, age in years and sex. Where HLA class I and class II types were available, the types were taken from metadata supplied by the sample provider, not from assay-based typing.

From cysteine to phenylalanine, the CDR3 is 15 amino acids long. The kept DNA is CDR3 alone, 45 bases in frame from the first base. CDR1 SGHRS and CDR2 YFSETQ are derived from the germline V gene. Deletion took 5 bases off V and 4 bases off J, with a span of 15 bases between the germline ends. TCRbeta CDR3 regions were amplified from genomic DNA by means of the immunoSEQ Assay, a bias-controlled multiplex PCR. Concerning the study's data processing: Within the assay, amplification of reference gene primers was used to estimate how many nucleated cells each sample contained. Sequence reads were collapsed and filtered to measure the absolute abundance of every unique TCRbeta CDR3 rearrangement. Productive Simpson clonality was computed per sample as the square root of Simpson's diversity index over productive rearrangements. TCRdb took over this immuneACCESS table, retaining in-frame rearrangements with V and J assigned. Such tables are incomplete; in checked studies, under half of the missing clones stem from an unresolved V gene, and the remainder is unexplained. The D gene and trimming were derived from the DNA, and the V and J assignments and clone size from that table. The sample contains 25,000 to 30,000 clones, about 90% of them found a single time. The ten largest account for over 2% of the sample.

Results and caveats for the whole study, not just this receptor: The amount of clinical and demographic metadata varied by source and participant and was provided uncurated.

The sequence joins TRBV5-1 to TRBJ2-2, and TRBD1 may be the D gene, going by 6 matching bases. The TCR was taken from a man aged 50 to 59 with active COVID-19. What was sequenced was peripheral blood. The CDR3 region has the sequence CASSWDTSPTGELFF. The DNA sequence is TGCGCCAGCAGTTGGGACACCTCACCCACCGGGGAGCTGTTTTTT.